Sequencing of this TCR beta chain was carried out in a study of blood T cell repertoires in COVID-19. Overall study: Samples of COVID-19 (acute and convalescent) were obtained from the United States, Italy and Spain. Nucleic acid was either cDNA or gDNA, and it came from T cells, B-cell-depleted T cells, or PBMCs.

Original data processing: Reference gene primer amplification gave nucleated cell count estimates. Clones were sequenced by immunoSEQ multiplex PCR, and TCRdb holds only the in-frame ones, with some missing. V and J calls plus clone size are reproduced from that table; the DNA served to infer D and trimming. The data hold 150,000 to 200,000 clones, with 83% observed a single time. This CDR3 has 16 amino acids. Germline-derived CDR1 and CDR2 are GTSNPN and SVGIG (reference sequence). V shed 4 bases and J shed 1 base, with 17 bases lying between them. Patients from Seattle were sampled longitudinally, starting during active infection. In its sample, this clone was seen a few times.

Material: peripheral blood. This clonotype was obtained from a woman between 70 and 85 years old with COVID-19, enrolled during active disease. The chain links TRBV30 to TRBJ2-1, with a tentative D call TRBD2 (5 bases). CDR3 sequence (DNA): TGTGCCTGGATGAGTGGCGGCCGAGGGTCCTACAATGAGCAGTTCTTC. Residues: CAWMSGGRGSYNEQFF.